The TCR beta chain under discussion was sequenced for a study of neurological immune-mediated disorders. This clonotype has at least ten counts. It was from 2 million PBMCs stored at -80 C that the unsorted libraries were obtained. This CDR3 comprises 12 residues. V was pared by 1 base and J by 7 bases, with 5 bases between. In TCRdb, the 5' RACE reads were re-called with MiXCR into one record per CDR3 protein. The sample yields more than 45,000 distinct CDR3 sequences, over 10% seen once. The TCR was taken from a man in his 60s in good health. Material for sequencing was PBMCs. This chain links TRBV12-3 or TRBV12-4 with TRBJ2-1; D not resolved. The CDR3 spells CASSLGGNEQFF. The CDR3, as DNA: TGTGCCAGCAGTTTAGGAGGAAATGAGCAGTTCTTC.